Listed here are 5 T cell receptor beta chains from one sample, sequenced in a study of HIV-infected patients and healthy controls. TCRdb re-called the 5' RACE reads with MiXCR, one entry per CDR3 protein. Here the sample spans almost 65,000 distinct CDR3 sequences, approximately 21% being singletons. Material for sequencing was CD4+ T cells from blood. The receptors originated from a human donor in good health.

This clonotype was found many times. The chain links TRBV5-1 to TRBJ1-2; TRBD1 is a possible D gene (5 bases). The CDR3 spans 14 residues. Deletions cut 0 bases from V and 6 bases from J, with 12 bases between. Germline lookup yields CDR1 SGHRS and CDR2 YFSETQ. In nucleotides, the CDR3 is TGCGCCAGCAGCTTGGATTTCCAGGGTAATGGCTACACCTTC. It is translated as CASSLDFQGNGYTF.

A few counts support this clonotype. The chain combines TRBV3-1 with TRBJ2-7; possibly TRBD2 for D (5 bases). The CDR3 is made up of 12 amino acids. The germline gives CDR1 LGHDT, CDR2 YNNKEL (reference sequence). The ends were cut back, 4 bases at V and 3 bases at J, with 7 bases in the middle. The CDR3 DNA reads TGTGCCAGCAGCCCAGACTACTACGAGCAGTACTTC. Protein sequence: CASSPDYYEQYF.

The J gene is TRBJ1-1, the V gene TRBV29-1, with D perhaps matching TRBD1 (6 bases). In germline, CDR1 is SQVTM, CDR2 ANQGSEA. CDR3 length: 12 amino acids. Trimming took off 3 bases at V and 10 bases at J, with 15 bases between the two ends. CDR3: CSVEGHRVGAFF. CDR3 bases: TGCAGCGTTGAGGGCCACAGGGTCGGAGCTTTCTTT.

This clonotype was counted only a few times. This sequence joins TRBV12-3 or TRBV12-4 and TRBJ2-5; 8 bases agree with TRBD2. The CDR3 loop spans 15 amino acids. J gave up 4 bases and V 7 bases, and 11 bases lay outside the gene matches. The CDR3 coding sequence is TGTGCCAGCACCCCCACCGGGGGACTAGTAGAGACCCAGTACTTC. Encoded protein: CASTPTGGLVETQYF.

The V call is TRBV7-2, the J call TRBJ1-2, with 9 bases lining up with TRBD1. CDR3 length: 16 residues. V was clipped by 4 bases and J by 3 bases; unmatched bases: 9. CDR1 is SGHTA and CDR2 is FQGNSA in the germline V gene. In DNA form, the CDR3 reads TGTGCCAGCAGCTCTCGAACAGGGGGCAGGGACTATGGCTACACCTTC. This translates into CASSSRTGGRDYGYTF.